This record concerns one T cell receptor beta chain sequence. This record belongs to a study of yellow fever vaccine responses in identical twins. J lost 2 bases, V lost 3 bases, and 8 bases had no gene match. Germline V lookup: CDR1 SGHNT, CDR2 YYREEE (reference sequence). The CDR3 is made up of 16 amino acids. TCRdb recomputed calls from the RT-PCR reads with MiXCR, one row per CDR3 protein. The sample shows fewer than 35,000 distinct CDR3 sequences, approximately 54% of them seen only once. This rearrangement joins TRBV5-4 to TRBJ2-7; 10 bases are a match to TRBD2. Sequenced here: T cells from blood (PBMCs), unsorted or a sorted subset (not recorded which), sampled before or after yellow fever vaccination (not recorded which). This sequence originates from a young woman who received the yellow fever vaccine. The CDR3 loop reads CASSSPSGSATYEQYF. The DNA of the CDR3 is TGTGCCAGCAGCTCCCCTAGCGGGAGTGCGACCTACGAGCAGTACTTC. Full variable domain (remainder filled in from reference TRBV5-4 and TRBJ2-7): ETGVTQSPTHLIKTRGQQVTLRCSSQSGHNTVSWYQQALGQGPQFIFQYYREEENGRGNFPPRFSGLQFPNYSSELNVNALELDDSALYLCASSSPSGSATYEQYFGPGTRLTVT.